This T cell receptor beta chain emerged from a study of blood T cell repertoires in COVID-19. Clinical history reported by participants formed the basis on which cohorts were assigned. Per the original data handling: Quantification of nucleated cells was approximated via reference gene primer amplification. The method was immunoSEQ multiplex PCR; TCRdb's version includes in-frame clones alone and lacks a portion of them. The DNA was the basis for D and trimming; V, J and clone size are from that table. The sample has 300,000 to 400,000 clones, roughly 90% seen once. The specimen sequenced was PBMCs or T cells enriched from blood (not recorded which). The receptor was derived from a woman aged 25 to 39 with acute COVID-19.

DNA of the CDR3: TGTGCCAGCAGCCCCCAACCAGGACAGGCTTTCTATGGCTACACCTTC. This translates into CASSPQPGQAFYGYTF. The rearrangement uses TRBV5-6 and TRBJ1-2; 7 bases agree with TRBD1. The CDR3 extends over 16 amino acids. With 4 bases clipped from V and 4 bases from J, the junction kept 13 bases outside the gene matches. Per the germline V gene, CDR1 is SGHDT and CDR2 is YYEEEE.